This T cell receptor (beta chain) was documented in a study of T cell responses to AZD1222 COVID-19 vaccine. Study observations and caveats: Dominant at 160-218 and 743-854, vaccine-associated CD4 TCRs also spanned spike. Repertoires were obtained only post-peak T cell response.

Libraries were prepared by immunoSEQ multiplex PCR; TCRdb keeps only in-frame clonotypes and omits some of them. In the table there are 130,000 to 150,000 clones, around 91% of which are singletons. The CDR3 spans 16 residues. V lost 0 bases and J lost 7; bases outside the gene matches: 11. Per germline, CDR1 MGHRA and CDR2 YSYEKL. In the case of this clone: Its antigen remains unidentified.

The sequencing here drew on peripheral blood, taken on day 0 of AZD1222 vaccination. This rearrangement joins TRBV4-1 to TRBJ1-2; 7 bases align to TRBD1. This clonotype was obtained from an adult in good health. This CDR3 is CASSQDTLRGRVGYTF. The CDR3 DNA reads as TGCGCCAGCAGCCAAGATACTTTGAGGGGGCGAGTTGGCTACACCTTC.